This TCR beta chain was identified during a study of T cells in Graves' hyperthyroidism and ophthalmopathy (dated by TCRdb to the late 2010s). Regarding the study in general: Peripheral blood samples were taken at initial diagnosis, before any treatment was given. A discovery cohort of approximately 100 patients, about 44 with Graves' ophthalmopathy and about 60 with stable Graves' hyperthyroidism, was used to find distinguishing TCR V-J signatures. Prospective prediction of ophthalmopathy was tested in an independent validation cohort of some 20 hyperthyroidism patients and roughly 16 patients who later progressed to ophthalmopathy. The 100 or so discovery patients were divided at random into training and test sets in a 7:3 ratio. In addition, the study compared T-cell repertoires in thyroid tissue and in blood from roughly 6 Graves' hyperthyroidism patients. After blood sampling, hyperthyroidism patients were treated with methimazole at a starting dose of 30 mg daily, and ophthalmopathy patients were treated with high-dose intravenous methylprednisolone. According to the paper, TCR Vbeta CDR3 sequencing was carried out on more than 120 peripheral blood samples, which came from approximately 41 ophthalmopathy, approximately 78 hyperthyroidism and about 17 progressor patients. What the research found in general, with its limitations: Most expanded thyroid clonotypes (frequency above 0.001) were also found in blood, which suggests that blood repertoires may mirror thyroid immune responses. A 13 V-J signature model separated ophthalmopathy from stable hyperthyroidism, with around 91% sensitivity and roughly 81% specificity in cross-validation and 80%/75% in testing. In validation, the model predicted progression to ophthalmopathy a median of roughly 6.2 months before onset, with about 67% sensitivity and roughly 79% specificity. No statistical method was used to fix the sample size in advance, and group allocation was not hidden from the investigators.

The TCR beta CDR3 regions were amplified from RNA transcripts. For the first round of RT-PCR on the TCR CDR3, the HTBI primer set was used together with the Qiagen OneStep RT-PCR kit. Libraries were constructed in a second round of multiplex PCR, after which size selection and purification were performed. The libraries were sequenced on an Illumina HiSeq2000 using paired-end 100 bp reads. On the authors' methods: Raw data were processed with SOAPnuke, discarding reads with adapters, uncalled bases, mean Phred below 15, or no exact constant-primer or identifier match. High-quality paired reads were merged using COPE v1.2.5, and each unique nucleotide sequence was defined as a clonotype. MiTCR v1.1 was used to align the clonotypes against IMGT TRBV, TRBD and TRBJ reference segments. Analysis was restricted to V-J combinations with a frequency above 0.0001, which covered 99.2% of repertoires. A TCS score was defined as the ratio of F50 (clonal expansion) to E x V (chaos), with BLOSUM62-based TCRdist applied between CDR3 peptides within each V-J. Welch's t-statistics and random forest reduced around 520 V-J features to 13, which were used in a naive Bayes classifier (R e1071). The similarity between thyroid and blood repertoires was quantified using the Morisita-Horn index. TCRdb passed the public sequencing reads through fastp at Q25 and MiXCR, retaining productive beta sequences. Under each unique CDR3 protein, matching rows form one entry showing the most common genes and DNA. These V and J calls rely on TCRdb rather than the paper's analysis. In this sample the table shows around 800,000 distinct CDR3 sequences, 38% of which occur a single time. The ten largest clones represent approximately 8.7% of the sample.

This clonotype turned up a few times. What this receptor recognizes is not known. One base away there is no much larger clone; base qualities are not given. CDR1 and CDR2 are drawn from the germline V gene (reference sequence): SGHNT, YYREEE. V is clipped by 4 bases and J by 1 base, and the sequence between their germline boundaries is 11 bases long. The CDR3, cysteine through phenylalanine, is 14 amino acids long. CDR3 DNA is the only sequence kept; it has 42 bases, read in frame from the first base. Graves' hyperthyroidism was defined as stable when no progression to ophthalmopathy occurred over 18 months of follow-up. Hyperthyroidism patients were aged 18 to 65 years and newly diagnosed, with disease duration of less than 2 months. Patients with uncontrolled infections, other autoimmune diseases, pregnancy or lactation were excluded. Clinical symptoms, serum thyroxine and TRAb, thyroid ultrasound, and orbital computed tomography formed the basis for the diagnoses. PBMCs were isolated from more than 9 ml of fresh peripheral blood by Ficoll-Paque density gradient centrifugation. Total RNA was extracted using Trizol reagent, and RNA quality was assessed on an Agilent 2100 Bioanalyzer.

This sequence was found in a young man with Graves' hyperthyroidism. The specimen sequenced was blood. The chain was built from TRBV5-4 and TRBJ1-1, with no reliable assignment of the D segment. In nucleotides, the sequence is TGTGCCAGCAGCCAAGATCACAGGAACACTGAAGCTTTCTTT. Its translation is CASSQDHRNTEAFF. Full variable domain (CDR3 extended with the reference TRBV5-4 and TRBJ1-1 proteins): ETGVTQSPTHLIKTRGQQVTLRCSSQSGHNTVSWYQQALGQGPQFIFQYYREEENGRGNFPPRFSGLQFPNYSSELNVNALELDDSALYLCASSQDHRNTEAFFGQGTRLTVV.